A selection of T cell receptor beta chains follows, all from one sample in a study of blood T cell repertoires in COVID-19. Repertoires were generated with immunoSEQ multiplex PCR, while TCRdb's copy carries only in-frame clones and drops some. The sample records a few hundred thousand clones, approximately 90% being singletons. Source material: PBMCs or T cells enriched from blood (not recorded which). The receptors here all came from a woman aged 50 to 60 who had recovered from COVID-19. CDR3s include the opening cysteine and the closing phenylalanine or tryptophan. Each record gives: V gene, clone size, D gene, J gene, CDR3 protein, CDR3 DNA. A D gene is named only where the DNA matches it firmly. Where a row states a size, it is once, few, many or the class of an expanded clone; other rows omit it.

TRBV9	-	-	TRBJ1-3	CASSGQGNTIYF	TGTGCCAGCAGCGGACAGGGAAACACCATATATTTT
TRBV11-1	-	TRBD1	TRBJ1-1	CASSPAGTVNTEAFF	TGTGCCAGCAGCCCAGCTGGGACAGTGAACACTGAAGCTTTCTTT
TRBV7-6	few	-	TRBJ1-5	CASSLGQARGNQPQHF	TGTGCCAGCAGCTTGGGTCAGGCCCGCGGCAATCAGCCCCAGCATTTT
TRBV4-2	-	TRBD2	TRBJ2-7	CASSLSPAGGHEQYF	TGTGCCAGCAGCCTCTCGCCAGCGGGGGGCCACGAGCAGTACTTC
TRBV7-3	-	TRBD1	TRBJ2-3	CASSSRTGGDTDTQYF	TGTGCCAGCAGCTCTCGGACAGGGGGAGACACAGATACGCAGTATTTT
TRBV19	-	-	TRBJ1-1	CASTQDTEAFF	TGTGCCAGTACCCAGGACACTGAAGCTTTCTTT
TRBV7-3	-	-	TRBJ2-2	CASSWQGNGGELFF	TGTGCCAGCAGCTGGCAGGGAAACGGCGGGGAGCTGTTTTTT
TRBV27	-	TRBD1	TRBJ1-1	CASSRGTGGATEAFF	TGTGCCAGCAGCCGCGGGACAGGGGGCGCAACTGAAGCTTTCTTT
TRBV18	-	TRBD1	TRBJ1-4	CASSRAGTGPEKLFF	TGTGCCAGCTCACGGGCCGGGACAGGGCCTGAAAAACTGTTTTTT
TRBV7-8	-	TRBD1	TRBJ1-5	CASSRDRGLTQHF	TGTGCCAGCAGCCGGGACAGGGGGCTGACCCAGCATTTT
TRBV7-8	once	-	TRBJ1-1	CASSFQGTNTEAFF	TGTGCCAGCAGCTTCCAGGGAACGAACACTGAAGCTTTCTTT
TRBV28	-	-	TRBJ1-2	CASINEGFGGYGYTF	TGTGCCAGCATCAACGAGGGGTTCGGGGGCTATGGCTACACCTTC
TRBV7-3	once	TRBD1	TRBJ2-5	CASSLRPRDRAQETQYF	TGTGCCAGCAGCCTAAGACCCCGGGACAGGGCCCAAGAGACCCAGTACTTC
TRBV6-5	once	-	TRBJ1-6	CASSYLAYNSPLHF	TGTGCCAGCAGTTACTTGGCATATAATTCACCCCTCCACTTT
TRBV5-1	-	TRBD1	TRBJ2-2	CASSRGDRDPGELFF	TGCGCCAGCAGCAGGGGGGACAGGGACCCCGGGGAGCTGTTTTTT
TRBV30	-	-	TRBJ1-6	CAWRTAGSYNSPLHF	TGTGCCTGGAGGACGGCAGGGTCCTATAATTCACCCCTCCACTTT
TRBV7-2	once	-	TRBJ2-7	CASSLAPAYEQYF	TGTGCCAGCAGCTTAGCTCCGGCCTACGAGCAGTACTTC
TRBV6-4	-	TRBD2	TRBJ2-1	CASSILAGGYGYNEQFF	TGTGCCAGCAGTATTCTAGCGGGGGGATATGGCTACAATGAGCAGTTCTTC
TRBV2	-	TRBD1	TRBJ1-3	CASSEEGAFGNTIYF	TGTGCCAGCAGTGAAGAGGGGGCCTTTGGAAACACCATATATTTT
TRBV20-1	-	TRBD1	TRBJ2-1	CSASLQGLPYNEQFF	TGCAGTGCTAGTTTACAGGGGCTCCCCTACAATGAGCAGTTCTTC
TRBV2	-	-	TRBJ1-1	CASSPILRTVTEAFF	TGTGCCAGCAGTCCCATTTTGAGAACGGTCACTGAAGCTTTCTTT
TRBV12-3/TRBV12-4	-	-	TRBJ1-1	CASSLDRFTEAFF	TGTGCCAGCAGTTTAGACAGGTTCACTGAAGCTTTCTTT
TRBV4-2	-	-	TRBJ1-5	CASSQDGADNQPQHF	TGTGCCAGCAGCCAAGATGGGGCGGACAATCAGCCCCAGCATTTT
TRBV30	few	-	TRBJ1-5	CAWSGHGGVDQPQHF	TGTGCCTGGAGTGGCCACGGGGGAGTTGATCAGCCCCAGCATTTT
TRBV5-1	few	-	TRBJ2-1	CASRIGTYNEQFF	TGCGCCAGCAGGATCGGGACCTACAATGAGCAGTTCTTC
TRBV2	-	-	TRBJ1-4	CASNKGGYMDKLFF	TGTGCCAGCAATAAGGGGGGGTACATGGATAAACTGTTTTTT
TRBV12-3/TRBV12-4	-	-	TRBJ1-5	CAGQQGNQPQHF	TGTGCCGGACAGCAAGGCAATCAGCCCCAGCATTTT
TRBV19	-	-	TRBJ2-6	CASSIGGSGANVLTF	TGTGCCAGTAGTATAGGAGGGTCCGGGGCCAACGTCCTGACTTTC
TRBV2	once	TRBD1	TRBJ1-5	CASRGQGVFQPQHF	TGTGCCAGCAGGGGACAGGGAGTGTTTCAGCCCCAGCATTTT
TRBV5-6	-	-	TRBJ1-5	CASSRGGYSNQPQHF	TGTGCCAGCAGCCGCGGCGGCTATAGCAATCAGCCCCAGCATTTT
TRBV19	-	-	TRBJ1-3	CASSRGGKGNTIYF	TGTGCCAGTAGTAGAGGAGGTAAAGGAAACACCATATATTTT
TRBV28	-	TRBD2	TRBJ2-7	CASSSIHKVLAGGSFEQYF	TGTGCCAGCAGTTCCATCCATAAGGTACTAGCGGGGGGCTCTTTCGAGCAGTACTTC
TRBV4-2	-	TRBD2	TRBJ2-1	CASSPGLAGVNEQFF	TGTGCCAGCAGCCCGGGACTAGCGGGGGTCAATGAGCAGTTCTTC
TRBV10-3	once	-	TRBJ1-5	CAISEVGAQPQHF	TGTGCCATCAGTGAGGTCGGTGCTCAGCCCCAGCATTTT
TRBV2	-	TRBD1	TRBJ1-1	CASSRDSKNTEAFF	TGTGCCAGCAGTAGGGACAGCAAGAACACTGAAGCTTTCTTT
TRBV3-1/TRBV3-2	-	-	TRBJ2-1	CASGLPIGEQFF	TGTGCCAGCGGGCTTCCCATAGGTGAGCAGTTCTTC
TRBV19	-	-	TRBJ1-5	CASLVTDLSNQPQHF	TGTGCCAGCCTGGTGACTGATCTAAGCAATCAGCCCCAGCATTTT
TRBV30	-	-	TRBJ1-3	CAWSPSQNTIYF	TGTGCCTGGAGTCCCAGTCAAAACACCATATATTTT
TRBV2	-	-	TRBJ1-1	CASRTGSGTEAFF	TGTGCCAGCAGAACAGGGTCTGGCACTGAAGCTTTCTTT
TRBV3-1/TRBV3-2	-	TRBD1	TRBJ1-2	CASSIGRFGTGRGYTF	TGTGCCAGCAGCATCGGCCGTTTCGGGACAGGGAGAGGCTACACCTTC
TRBV18	-	TRBD1	TRBJ1-2	CASSPKGADGYTF	TGTGCCAGCTCACCAAAGGGGGCCGATGGCTACACCTTC
TRBV2	-	-	TRBJ1-5	CASRALSGNQPQHF	TGTGCCAGCAGGGCACTTAGCGGCAATCAGCCCCAGCATTTT
TRBV4-2	-	-	TRBJ1-1	CASSQEQNMNTEAFF	TGTGCCAGCAGCCAAGAGCAGAATATGAACACTGAAGCTTTCTTT
TRBV3-1/TRBV3-2	-	-	TRBJ1-1	CASSQDIDTEAFF	TGTGCCAGCAGCCAAGATATAGACACTGAAGCTTTCTTT
TRBV5-1	-	TRBD1	TRBJ1-1	CASSLELGTGTTEAFF	TGCGCCAGCAGCTTGGAATTGGGGACAGGGACCACTGAAGCTTTCTTT
TRBV7-9	-	-	TRBJ1-4	CASSQEGQLFF	TGTGCCAGCAGCCAGGAGGGTCAACTGTTTTTT
TRBV5-4	-	-	TRBJ1-2	CASSYRQAGGYTF	TGTGCCAGCAGCTACCGACAGGCGGGTGGCTACACCTTC
TRBV28	-	-	TRBJ1-4	CASRGGPKGEKLFF	TGTGCCAGCAGGGGAGGACCAAAGGGTGAAAAACTGTTTTTT